The rows below give T cell receptor beta chains drawn from one sample of a study of blood T cell repertoires in COVID-19. Profiled with immunoSEQ multiplex PCR; TCRdb holds only in-frame clones, not every one. The table includes 110,000 to 150,000 clones, approximately 80% detected once. Input material: peripheral blood. The receptors shown here come from a woman at least 80 years old with acute or convalescent COVID-19. Both conserved end residues are part of each CDR3. D genes are given only for firm matches. Only part of the rows carry a size: once, few, many, or a class if the clone is expanded.

>.|TRBJ1-1|.|TRBV3-1/TRBV3-2
TGTGCCAGCAGCCACGGCGGACAGAGGAACACTGAAGCTTTCTTT
CASSHGGQRNTEAFF
>TRBD1|TRBJ1-6|.|TRBV27
TGTGCCAGCAGTTTAGGAACAGGGGGCGTGGGTAATTCACCCCTCCACTTT
CASSLGTGGVGNSPLHF
>.|TRBJ2-3|.|TRBV5-1
TGCGCCAGCAGCTCGACAGATACGCAGTATTTT
CASSSTDTQYF
>TRBD1|TRBJ1-1|.|TRBV9
TGTGCCAGCAGCCCGCGAACAGGGGGTCGCACTGAAGCTTTCTTT
CASSPRTGGRTEAFF
>TRBD2|TRBJ2-3|.|TRBV5-4
TGTGCCAGCAGCCGACTAGCGGGGGGGCCGGGCGCAGATACGCAGTATTTT
CASSRLAGGPGADTQYF
>.|TRBJ1-6|.|TRBV4-1
TGCGCCAGCAGCCACCCGGCGGGGGGGATCGGGAATTCACCCCTCCACTTT
CASSHPAGGIGNSPLHF
>.|TRBJ1-2|.|TRBV5-4
TGTGCCAGCAGCTTGGGAGGTTCGGGTGGCTACACCTTC
CASSLGGSGGYTF
>.|TRBJ1-1|.|TRBV27
TGTGCCAGCAGAGGCGGACAGCTCATGAACACTGAAGCTTTCTTT
CASRGGQLMNTEAFF
>.|TRBJ2-6|.|TRBV5-6
TGTGCCAGCAGCCTGACAGGTGGATTATCTGGGGCCAACGTCCTGACTTTC
CASSLTGGLSGANVLTF
>.|TRBJ1-1|few|TRBV25-1
TGTGCCAGCAGTGAAGGTTGGGGGGGTGAAGCTTTCTTT
CASSEGWGGEAFF
>.|TRBJ1-1|.|TRBV7-3
TGTGCCAGCAGCCCTATGAGAGACAGCTCTGAAGCTTTCTTT
CASSPMRDSSEAFF
>.|TRBJ2-2|.|TRBV7-8
TGTGCCAGCAGCTTAGTAGGCTTGGGGGCCTTGTTGACCGGGGAGCTGTTTTTT
CASSLVGLGALLTGELFF
>.|TRBJ1-1|few|TRBV5-1
TGCGCCAGCAGCGCGAGGACAGCTAACACTGAAGCTTTCTTT
CASSARTANTEAFF
>.|TRBJ1-3|once|TRBV19
TGTGCCAGTACCCCCATCCCGGGGGGAATTGGAAACACCATATATTTT
CASTPIPGGIGNTIYF
>TRBD1|TRBJ2-7|.|TRBV9
TGTGCCAGCAGCGTGGGGACAGCCTTGGACGAGCAGTACTTC
CASSVGTALDEQYF
>TRBD1|TRBJ2-1|.|TRBV13
TGTGCCAGCAGCTTTGTAACGAAGGGACAGGGGATTAGGAATGAGCAGTTCTTC
CASSFVTKGQGIRNEQFF
>TRBD1|TRBJ2-1|.|TRBV9
TGTGCCAGCAGCGTAGCGAGGACAGGGCGGAATGAGCAGTTCTTC
CASSVARTGRNEQFF
>.|TRBJ1-1|few|TRBV7-2
TGTGCCAGCAGCTCTAGCGGGCTGAGCACTGAAGCTTTCTTT
CASSSSGLSTEAFF
>TRBD1|TRBJ1-1|.|TRBV11-2
TGTGCCAGCAGCTTAGACCTCTGGACAGGGGGGGGCAACACTGAAGCTTTCTTT
CASSLDLWTGGGNTEAFF
>.|TRBJ2-5|.|TRBV6-2/TRBV6-3
TGTGCCAGCAGTCCCCTCGTCCGGGGGGAGACCCAGTACTTC
CASSPLVRGETQYF
>TRBD1|TRBJ1-2|.|TRBV6-1
TGTGCCAGCAGTGAAGGGGCACGGGGACAGCGACGTGGCTACACCTTC
CASSEGARGQRRGYTF
>.|TRBJ1-4|.|TRBV28
TGTGCCAGCAGTTTAGGCACCGGAGGGGCTGGTAATGAAAAACTGTTTTTT
CASSLGTGGAGNEKLFF
>TRBD2|TRBJ2-3|.|TRBV3-1/TRBV3-2
TGTGCCAGCAGCCAAGATAGTTGGGGACTAGCGGAGGATACGCAGTATTTT
CASSQDSWGLAEDTQYF
>TRBD1|TRBJ1-1|.|TRBV23-1
TGCGCCAGCAGTCTGGGACAGGGAGGTGCTTTCTTT
CASSLGQGGAFF
>.|TRBJ2-1|.|TRBV18
TGTGCCAGCTCAGGACCCGGGACAAAGAATGAGCAGTTCTTC
CASSGPGTKNEQFF
>TRBD1|TRBJ1-3|.|TRBV10-3
TGTGCCATCGGACAGGGACATACTACTTCCTCTGGAAACACCATATATTTT
CAIGQGHTTSSGNTIYF
>TRBD1|TRBJ2-1|.|TRBV6-2/TRBV6-3
TGTGCCAGCAGTTACTCCGAACGACAGGGATTAGAGCAGTTCTTC
CASSYSERQGLEQFF
>.|TRBJ1-2|.|TRBV19
TGTGCCAGTAGCCTCACCGAGAGGCTCATCTATGGCTACACCTTC
CASSLTERLIYGYTF
>.|TRBJ1-5|.|TRBV21-1
TGTGCCAGCGAGGCAGGGGATCAGCCCCAGCATTTT
CASEAGDQPQHF
>TRBD1|TRBJ1-2|.|TRBV23-1
TGCGCCAGCAGTCAATACAGGGGCGGCTACACCTTC
CASSQYRGGYTF
>TRBD1|TRBJ1-3|once|TRBV15
TGTGCCACCAGCCCCTTCACAGGGGGGCGCGGAAACACCATATATTTT
CATSPFTGGRGNTIYF
>TRBD2|TRBJ2-1|.|TRBV3-1/TRBV3-2
TGTGCCAGCAGCCAACGGGGACTAGCGGGGGGGATCAAGCAGTTCTTC
CASSQRGLAGGIKQFF
>.|TRBJ1-4|.|TRBV11-2
TGTGCCAGCAGCTTTCGTGGTGGGGGCGCGGGTGAAAAACTGTTTTTT
CASSFRGGGAGEKLFF
>TRBD1|TRBJ1-1|.|TRBV24-1
TGTGCCACCACTATGGACAGGGGGAACACTGAAGCTTTCTTT
CATTMDRGNTEAFF